A single sample is the source of the 2 T cell receptor beta chains below, sequenced in a study of blood T cell repertoires in COVID-19. The data were produced by immunoSEQ multiplex PCR, yet TCRdb's version contains in-frame clones alone and is incomplete. The repertoire holds 200,000 to 250,000 clones, with roughly 83% as singletons. What was sequenced was PBMCs or T cells enriched from blood (not recorded which). The receptors here all came from a woman aged 45-65 years who had recovered from COVID-19.

The V and J genes are TRBV9 and TRBJ1-6, with D tentatively TRBD1 (6 bases). From germline, CDR1 is SGDLS and CDR2 YYNGEE. Trimming removed 0 bases from V and 10 bases from J, with 11 bases in between. This CDR3 region has 14 residues. The CDR3 nucleotides read TGTGCCAGCAGCGTAGGCAGGGGCGACTCACCCCTCCACTTT. Protein product: CASSVGRGDSPLHF.

CDR3 DNA: TGTGCCAGCACCCGGGAAGCGGGAGTTTACGAGCAGTACTTC. Its protein product is CASTREAGVYEQYF. The chain carries TRBV11-3 and TRBJ2-7, with 8 positions matching TRBD2. V shed 7 bases and J 4 bases; nucleotides not matched to a gene: 9. CDR1 and CDR2 from the germline V gene are SGHNT and YENEEA. The CDR3 is made up of 14 amino acids.